This T cell receptor beta chain was identified during a study of blood T cell repertoires in COVID-19. Study background: Sites in the United States, Italy and Spain provided acute and convalescent COVID-19 samples.

Methods used by the authors: Amplified reference gene primers provided the basis for estimating nucleated cell counts. Profiled with immunoSEQ multiplex PCR; TCRdb holds only in-frame clones, not every one. The V and J calls and clone size are taken from that table; D and trimming were inferred from the DNA. The repertoire holds some 490,000 clones, with 70% to 90% as singletons. The V gene's germline CDR1 is SGHRS and CDR2 YFSETQ. The J segment lost 4 bases and the V segment lost 4 bases, leaving 4 bases of the junction unmatched. The CDR3 is made up of 14 amino acids. This clone was seen only a few times.

Sequencing was done on a sample of PBMCs or T cells enriched from blood (not recorded which). This receptor was taken from a woman aged 55-75 years who had recovered from COVID-19. This rearrangement joins TRBV5-1 to TRBJ1-4; 7 bases fit TRBD1. The CDR3 coding sequence is TGCGCCAGCAGCCGGACAGGCCATAATGAAAAACTGTTTTTT. This translates into CASSRTGHNEKLFF. The variable domain in full, with the rest retrieved from reference TRBV5-1 and TRBJ1-4, is KAGVTQTPRYLIKTRGQQVTLSCSPISGHRSVSWYQQTPGQGLQFLFEYFSETQRNKGNFPGRFSGRQFSNSRSEMNVSTLELGDSALYLCASSRTGHNEKLFFGSGTQLSVL.